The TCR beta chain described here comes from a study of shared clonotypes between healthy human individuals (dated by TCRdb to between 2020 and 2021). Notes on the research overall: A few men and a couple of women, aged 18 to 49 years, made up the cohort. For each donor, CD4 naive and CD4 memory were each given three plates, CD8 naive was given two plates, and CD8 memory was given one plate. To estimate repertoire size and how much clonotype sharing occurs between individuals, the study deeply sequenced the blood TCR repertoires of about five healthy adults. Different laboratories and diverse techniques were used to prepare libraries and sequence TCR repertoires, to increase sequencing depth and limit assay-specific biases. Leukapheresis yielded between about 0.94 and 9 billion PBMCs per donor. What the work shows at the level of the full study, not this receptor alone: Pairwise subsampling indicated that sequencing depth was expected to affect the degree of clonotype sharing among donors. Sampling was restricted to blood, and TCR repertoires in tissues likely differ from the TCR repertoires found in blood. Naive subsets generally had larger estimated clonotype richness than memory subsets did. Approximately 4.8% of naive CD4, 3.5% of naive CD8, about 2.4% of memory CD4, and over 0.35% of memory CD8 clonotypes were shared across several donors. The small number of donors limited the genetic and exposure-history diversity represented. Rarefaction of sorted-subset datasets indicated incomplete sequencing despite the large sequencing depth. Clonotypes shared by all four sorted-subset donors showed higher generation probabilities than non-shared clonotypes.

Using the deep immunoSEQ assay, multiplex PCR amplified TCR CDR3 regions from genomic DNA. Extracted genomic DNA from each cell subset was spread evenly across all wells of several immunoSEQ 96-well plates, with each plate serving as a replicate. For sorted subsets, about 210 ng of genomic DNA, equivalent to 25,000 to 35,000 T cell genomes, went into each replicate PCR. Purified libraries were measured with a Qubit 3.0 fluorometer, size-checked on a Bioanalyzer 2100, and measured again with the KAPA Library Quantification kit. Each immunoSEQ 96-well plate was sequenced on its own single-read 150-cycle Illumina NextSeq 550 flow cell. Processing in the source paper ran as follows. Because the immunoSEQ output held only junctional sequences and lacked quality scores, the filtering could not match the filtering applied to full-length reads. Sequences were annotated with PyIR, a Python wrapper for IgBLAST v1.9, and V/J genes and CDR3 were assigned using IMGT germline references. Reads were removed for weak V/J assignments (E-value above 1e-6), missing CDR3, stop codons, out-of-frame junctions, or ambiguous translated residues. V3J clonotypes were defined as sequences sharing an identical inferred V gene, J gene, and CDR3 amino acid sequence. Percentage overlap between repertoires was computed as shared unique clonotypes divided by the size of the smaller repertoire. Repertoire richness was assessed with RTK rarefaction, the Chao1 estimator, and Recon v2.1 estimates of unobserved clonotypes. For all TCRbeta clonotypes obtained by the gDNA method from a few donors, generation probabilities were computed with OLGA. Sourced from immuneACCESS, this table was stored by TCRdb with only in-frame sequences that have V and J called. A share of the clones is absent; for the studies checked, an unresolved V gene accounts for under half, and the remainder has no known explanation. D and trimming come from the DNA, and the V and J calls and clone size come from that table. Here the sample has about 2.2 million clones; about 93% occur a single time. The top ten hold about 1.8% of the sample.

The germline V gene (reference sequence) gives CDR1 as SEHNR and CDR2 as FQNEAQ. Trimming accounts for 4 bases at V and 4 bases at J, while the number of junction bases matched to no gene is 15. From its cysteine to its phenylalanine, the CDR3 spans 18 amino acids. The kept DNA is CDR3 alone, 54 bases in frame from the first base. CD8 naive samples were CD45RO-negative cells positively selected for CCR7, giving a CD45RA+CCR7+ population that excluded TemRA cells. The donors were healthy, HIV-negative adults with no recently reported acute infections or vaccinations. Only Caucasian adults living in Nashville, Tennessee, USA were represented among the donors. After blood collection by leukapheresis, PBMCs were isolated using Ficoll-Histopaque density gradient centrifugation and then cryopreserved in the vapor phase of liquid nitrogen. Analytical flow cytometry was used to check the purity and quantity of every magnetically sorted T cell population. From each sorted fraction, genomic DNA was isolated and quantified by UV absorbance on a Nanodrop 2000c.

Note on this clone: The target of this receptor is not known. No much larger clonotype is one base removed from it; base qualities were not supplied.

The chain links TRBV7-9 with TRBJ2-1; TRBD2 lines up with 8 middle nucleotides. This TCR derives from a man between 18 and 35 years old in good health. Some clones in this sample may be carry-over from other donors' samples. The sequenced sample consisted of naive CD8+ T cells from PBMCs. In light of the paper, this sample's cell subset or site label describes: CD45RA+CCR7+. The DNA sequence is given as TGTGCCAGCAGCTCCCCCCAGGTTCTTAGCGGGAAATACAATGAGCAGTTCTTC. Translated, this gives CASSSPQVLSGKYNEQFF.